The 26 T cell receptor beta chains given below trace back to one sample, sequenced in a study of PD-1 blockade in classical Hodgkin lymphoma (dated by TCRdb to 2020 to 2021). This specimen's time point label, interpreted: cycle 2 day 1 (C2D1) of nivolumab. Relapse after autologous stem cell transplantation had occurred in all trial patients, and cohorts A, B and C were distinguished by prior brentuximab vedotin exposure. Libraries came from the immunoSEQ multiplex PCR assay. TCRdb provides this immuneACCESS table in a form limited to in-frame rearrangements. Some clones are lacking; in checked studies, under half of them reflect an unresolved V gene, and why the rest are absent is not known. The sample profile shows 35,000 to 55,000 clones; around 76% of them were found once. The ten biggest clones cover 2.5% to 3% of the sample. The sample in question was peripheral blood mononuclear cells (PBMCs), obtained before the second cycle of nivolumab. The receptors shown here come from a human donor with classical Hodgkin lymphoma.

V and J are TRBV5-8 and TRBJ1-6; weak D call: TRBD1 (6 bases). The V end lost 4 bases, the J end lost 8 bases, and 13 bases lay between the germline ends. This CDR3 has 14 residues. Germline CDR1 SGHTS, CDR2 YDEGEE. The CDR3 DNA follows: TGTGCCAGCAGCGTTGGACAGTTTTATTCACCCCTCCACTTT. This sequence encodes CASSVGQFYSPLHF.

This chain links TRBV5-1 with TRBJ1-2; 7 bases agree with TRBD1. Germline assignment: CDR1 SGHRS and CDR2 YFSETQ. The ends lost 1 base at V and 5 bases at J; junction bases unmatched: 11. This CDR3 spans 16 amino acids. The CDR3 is CASSLKGPGGEYGYTF. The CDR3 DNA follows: TGCGCCAGCAGCTTGAAGGGTCCAGGGGGAGAATATGGCTACACCTTC.

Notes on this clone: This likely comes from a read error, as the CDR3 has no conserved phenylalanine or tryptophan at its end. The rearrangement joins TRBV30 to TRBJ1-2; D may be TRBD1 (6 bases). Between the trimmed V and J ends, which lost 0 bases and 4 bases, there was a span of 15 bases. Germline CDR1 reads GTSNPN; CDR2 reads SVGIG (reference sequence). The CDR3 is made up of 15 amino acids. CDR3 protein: CAWSVRPTGPYGYTL. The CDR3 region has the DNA TGTGCCTGGAGTGTACGACCGACAGGCCCCTATGGCTACACCCTC.

This chain's CDR3 is CASSPSLLATNTGELFF. The CDR3 region has the DNA TGCGCCAGCAGCCCCTCCTTACTAGCGACGAACACCGGGGAGCTGTTTTTT. V is TRBV4-3 and J is TRBJ2-2; 7 bases are shared with TRBD2. Germline V CDR1 and CDR2: LGHNA, YSLEER. This CDR3 spans 17 amino acids. The V segment lost 4 bases and the J segment 0 bases; nucleotides outside the gene matches: 8.

CDR3 DNA sequence: TGCGCCAGCAGCCAAGATCTAGGCGCTGACTATGGCTACACCTTC. It encodes CASSQDLGADYGYTF. The V call is TRBV4-1, the J call TRBJ1-2; D uncertain. The CDR3 runs 15 residues. Germline V gene data show CDR1 as MGHRA and CDR2 as YSYEKL. V lost 0 bases and J lost 3, with 11 bases in between.

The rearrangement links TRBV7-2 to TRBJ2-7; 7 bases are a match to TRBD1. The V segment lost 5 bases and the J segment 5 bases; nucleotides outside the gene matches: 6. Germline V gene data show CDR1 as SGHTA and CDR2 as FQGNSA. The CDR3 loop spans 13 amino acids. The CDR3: CASSNHDRDEQYF. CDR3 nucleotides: TGTGCCAGCAGCAACCACGACAGGGACGAGCAGTACTTC. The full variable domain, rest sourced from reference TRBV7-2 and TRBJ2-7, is GAGVSQSPSNKVTEKGKDVELRCDPISGHTALYWYRQSLGQGLEFLIYFQGNSAPDKSGLPSDRFSAERTGGSVSTLTIQRTQQEDSAVYLCASSNHDRDEQYFGPGTRLTVT.

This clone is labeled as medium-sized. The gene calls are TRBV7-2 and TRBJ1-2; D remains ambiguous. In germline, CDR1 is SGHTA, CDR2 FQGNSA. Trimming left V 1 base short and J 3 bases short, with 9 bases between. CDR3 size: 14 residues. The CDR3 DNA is TGTGCCAGCAGCTTAGGGGGAATGGACTATGGCTACACCTTC. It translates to CASSLGGMDYGYTF. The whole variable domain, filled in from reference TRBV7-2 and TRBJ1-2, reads GAGVSQSPSNKVTEKGKDVELRCDPISGHTALYWYRQSLGQGLEFLIYFQGNSAPDKSGLPSDRFSAERTGGSVSTLTIQRTQQEDSAVYLCASSLGGMDYGYTFGSGTRLTVV.

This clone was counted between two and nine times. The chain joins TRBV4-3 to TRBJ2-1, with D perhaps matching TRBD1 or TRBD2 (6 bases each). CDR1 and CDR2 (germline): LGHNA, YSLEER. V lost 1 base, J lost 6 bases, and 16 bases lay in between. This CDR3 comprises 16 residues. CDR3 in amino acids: CASSQAGGTPSNEQFF. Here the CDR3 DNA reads TGCGCCAGCAGCCAAGCGGGCGGGACACCCTCCAATGAGCAGTTCTTC.

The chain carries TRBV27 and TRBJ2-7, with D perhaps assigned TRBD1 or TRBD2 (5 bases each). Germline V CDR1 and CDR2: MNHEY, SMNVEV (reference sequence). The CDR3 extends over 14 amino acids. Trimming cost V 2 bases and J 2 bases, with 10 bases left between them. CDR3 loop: CASSLGTSAYEQYF. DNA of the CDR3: TGTGCCAGCAGTTTAGGGACGTCCGCCTACGAGCAGTACTTC.

The CDR3 bases are TGTGCCAGCAGCTATGCGGGTGACCTGTCCGGGGAGCTGTTTTTT. It encodes CASSYAGDLSGELFF. The chain is built from TRBV21-1 and TRBJ2-2; the DNA was not compared with TRBD2, the D call given in the table. TRBV21-1 is a known pseudogene. This CDR3 is built from 15 residues.

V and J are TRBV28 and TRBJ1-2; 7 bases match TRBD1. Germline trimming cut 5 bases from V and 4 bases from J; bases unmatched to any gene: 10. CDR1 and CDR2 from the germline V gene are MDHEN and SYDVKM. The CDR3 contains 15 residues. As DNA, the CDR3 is TGTGCCAGCAGTGCAGGGGGGAGGAGGGGCTATGGCTACACCTTC. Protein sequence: CASSAGGRRGYGYTF.

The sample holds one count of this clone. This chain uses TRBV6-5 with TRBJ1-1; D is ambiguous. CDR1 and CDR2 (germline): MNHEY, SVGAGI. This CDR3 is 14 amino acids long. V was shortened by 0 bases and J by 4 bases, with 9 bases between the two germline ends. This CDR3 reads CASSYSSLGTEAFF. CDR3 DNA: TGTGCCAGCAGTTACTCGAGTCTGGGCACTGAAGCTTTCTTT.

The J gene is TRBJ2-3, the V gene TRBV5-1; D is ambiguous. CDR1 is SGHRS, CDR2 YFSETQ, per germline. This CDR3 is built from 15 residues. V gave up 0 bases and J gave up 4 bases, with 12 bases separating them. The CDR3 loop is CASSLDPALPDTQYF. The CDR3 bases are TGCGCCAGCAGCTTGGATCCAGCCCTCCCAGATACGCAGTATTTT.

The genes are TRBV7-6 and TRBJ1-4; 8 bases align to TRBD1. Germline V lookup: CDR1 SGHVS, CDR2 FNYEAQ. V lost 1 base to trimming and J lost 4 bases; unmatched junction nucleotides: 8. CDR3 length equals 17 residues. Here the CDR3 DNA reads TGTGCCAGCAGCTTAGATTCGGGACAGGTGCTTAATGAAAAACTGTTTTTT. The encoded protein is CASSLDSGQVLNEKLFF. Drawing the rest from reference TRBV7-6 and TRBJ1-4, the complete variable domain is GAGVSQSPRYKVTKRGQDVALRCDPISGHVSLYWYRQALGQGPEFLTYFNYEAQQDKSGLPNDRFSAERPEGSISTLTIQRTEQRDSAMYRCASSLDSGQVLNEKLFFGSGTQLSVL.

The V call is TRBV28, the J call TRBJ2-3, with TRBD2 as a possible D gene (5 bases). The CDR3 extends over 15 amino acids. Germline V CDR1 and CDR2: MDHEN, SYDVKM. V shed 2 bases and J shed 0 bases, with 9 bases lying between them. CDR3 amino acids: CASSLQAESTDTQYF. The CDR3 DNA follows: TGTGCCAGCAGTTTACAAGCGGAGAGCACAGATACGCAGTATTTT. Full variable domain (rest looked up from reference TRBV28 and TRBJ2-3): DVKVTQSSRYLVKRTGEKVFLECVQDMDHENMFWYRQDPGLGLRLIYFSYDVKMKEKGDIPEGYSVSREKKERFSLILESASTNQTSMYLCASSLQAESTDTQYFGPGTRLTVL.

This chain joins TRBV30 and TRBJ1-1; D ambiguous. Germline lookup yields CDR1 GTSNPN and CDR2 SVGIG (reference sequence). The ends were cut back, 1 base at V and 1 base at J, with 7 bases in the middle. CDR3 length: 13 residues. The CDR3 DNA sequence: TGTGCCTGGAGTGGGCTAACGAACACTGAAGCTTTCTTT. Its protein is CAWSGLTNTEAFF.

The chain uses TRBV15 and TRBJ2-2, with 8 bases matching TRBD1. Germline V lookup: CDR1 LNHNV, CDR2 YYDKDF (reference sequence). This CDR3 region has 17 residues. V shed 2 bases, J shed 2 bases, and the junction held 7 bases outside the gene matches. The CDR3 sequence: CATSRRRTGRNTGELFF. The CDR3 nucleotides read TGTGCCACCAGCAGACGCAGGACAGGGAGAAACACCGGGGAGCTGTTTTTT.

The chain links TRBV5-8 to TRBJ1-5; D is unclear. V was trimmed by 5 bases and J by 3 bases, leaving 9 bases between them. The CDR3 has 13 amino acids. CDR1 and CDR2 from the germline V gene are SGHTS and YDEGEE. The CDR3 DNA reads TGTGCCAGCAGTCGGGCTTTCAATCAGCCCCAGCATTTT. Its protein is CASSRAFNQPQHF.

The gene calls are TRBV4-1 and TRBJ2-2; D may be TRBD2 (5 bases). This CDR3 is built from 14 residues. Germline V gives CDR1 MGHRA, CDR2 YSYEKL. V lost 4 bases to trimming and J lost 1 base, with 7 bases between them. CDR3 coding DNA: TGCGCCAGCAGCCTTGGACTGAACACCGGGGAGCTGTTTTTT. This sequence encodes CASSLGLNTGELFF.

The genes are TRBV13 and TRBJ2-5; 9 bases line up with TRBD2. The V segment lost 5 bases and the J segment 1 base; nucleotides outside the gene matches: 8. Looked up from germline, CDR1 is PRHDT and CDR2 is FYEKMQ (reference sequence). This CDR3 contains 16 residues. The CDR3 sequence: CASSPDQTSGQETQYF. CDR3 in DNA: TGTGCCAGCAGCCCGGACCAGACTAGCGGCCAAGAGACCCAGTACTTC. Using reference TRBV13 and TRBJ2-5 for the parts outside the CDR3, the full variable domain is AAGVIQSPRHLIKEKRETATLKCYPIPRHDTVYWYQQGPGQDPQFLISFYEKMQSDKGSIPDRFSAQQFSDYHSELNMSSLELGDSALYFCASSPDQTSGQETQYFGPGTRLLVL.

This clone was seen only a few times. The CDR3 reads CASSLRQGTVPGSYNEQFF. The CDR3 DNA sequence: TGTGCCAGCAGTCTTCGACAGGGGACAGTTCCCGGCTCCTACAATGAGCAGTTCTTC. The chain employs TRBV5-4 and TRBJ2-1; 8 bases line up with TRBD1. The CDR3 sequence is 19 residues long. Trimming at V came to 5 bases and at J to 0 bases, leaving 16 bases not matched to a gene. Germline V gene lookup returns CDR1 SGHNT and CDR2 YYREEE (reference sequence).

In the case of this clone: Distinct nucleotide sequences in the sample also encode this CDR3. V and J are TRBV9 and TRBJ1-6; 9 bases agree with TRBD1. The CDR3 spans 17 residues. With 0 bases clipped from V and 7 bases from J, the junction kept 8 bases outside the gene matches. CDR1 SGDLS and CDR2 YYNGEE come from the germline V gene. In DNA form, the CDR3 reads TGTGCCAGCAGCGTAGATAGGGGACAGGGTTCAAATTCACCCCTCCACTTT. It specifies CASSVDRGQGSNSPLHF.

The CDR3 is CASSLAPGAGETQYF. The CDR3 coding sequence is TGCGCCAGCAGCTTGGCCCCGGGGGCCGGGGAGACCCAGTACTTC. The V call is TRBV5-1, the J call TRBJ2-5; D possibly uses TRBD1 or TRBD2 (6 bases each). The CDR3 extends over 15 amino acids. Germline V CDR1 and CDR2: SGHRS, YFSETQ. V lost 0 bases, J lost 5 bases, and 14 bases lay in between.

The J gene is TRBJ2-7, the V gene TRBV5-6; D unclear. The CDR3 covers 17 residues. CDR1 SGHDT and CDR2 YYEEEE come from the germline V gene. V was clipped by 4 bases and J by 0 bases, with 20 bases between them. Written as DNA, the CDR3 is TGTGCCAGCAGCGGCGCCTGGGAAGGGCTGAGCTCCTACGAGCAGTACTTC. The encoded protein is CASSGAWEGLSSYEQYF.

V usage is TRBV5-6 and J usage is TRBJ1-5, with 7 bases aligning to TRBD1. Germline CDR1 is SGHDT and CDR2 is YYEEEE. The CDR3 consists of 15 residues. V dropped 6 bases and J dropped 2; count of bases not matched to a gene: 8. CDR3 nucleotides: TGTGCCAGCACCCGGCAGGGGGGCGGCAATCAGCCCCAGCATTTT. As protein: CASTRQGGGNQPQHF.

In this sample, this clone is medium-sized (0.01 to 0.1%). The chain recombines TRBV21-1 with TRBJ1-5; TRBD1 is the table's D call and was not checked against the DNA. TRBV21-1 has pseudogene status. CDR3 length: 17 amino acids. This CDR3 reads CASSSPSCRGGNQPQHF. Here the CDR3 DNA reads TGTGCCAGCAGCAGCCCGAGTTGCAGGGGGGGCAATCAGCCCCAGCATTTT.